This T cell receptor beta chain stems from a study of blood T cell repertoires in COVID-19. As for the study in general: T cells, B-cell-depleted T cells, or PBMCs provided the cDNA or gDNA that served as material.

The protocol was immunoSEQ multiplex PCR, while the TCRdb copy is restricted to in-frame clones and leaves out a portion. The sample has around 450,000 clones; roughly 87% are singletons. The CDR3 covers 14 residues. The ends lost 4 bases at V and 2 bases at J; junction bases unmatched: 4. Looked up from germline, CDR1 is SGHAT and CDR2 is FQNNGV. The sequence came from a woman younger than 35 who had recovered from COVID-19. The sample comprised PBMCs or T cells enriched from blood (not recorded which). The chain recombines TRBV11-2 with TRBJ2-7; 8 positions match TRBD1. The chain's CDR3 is CASSSDRGAYEQYF. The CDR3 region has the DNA TGTGCCAGCAGCTCAGACAGGGGAGCCTACGAGCAGTACTTC.